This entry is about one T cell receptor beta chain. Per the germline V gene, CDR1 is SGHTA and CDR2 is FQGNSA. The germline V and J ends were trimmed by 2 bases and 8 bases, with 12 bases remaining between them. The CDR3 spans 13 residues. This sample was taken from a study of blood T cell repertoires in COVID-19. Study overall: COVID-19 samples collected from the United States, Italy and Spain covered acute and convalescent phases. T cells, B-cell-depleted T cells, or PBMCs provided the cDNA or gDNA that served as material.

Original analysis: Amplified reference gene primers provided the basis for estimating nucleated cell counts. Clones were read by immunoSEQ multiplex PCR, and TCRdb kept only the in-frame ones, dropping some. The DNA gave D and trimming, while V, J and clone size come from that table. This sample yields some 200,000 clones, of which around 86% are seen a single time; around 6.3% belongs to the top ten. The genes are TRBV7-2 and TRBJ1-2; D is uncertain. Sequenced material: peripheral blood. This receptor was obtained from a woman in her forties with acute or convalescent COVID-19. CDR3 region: CASSLLGSSGYTF. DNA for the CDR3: TGTGCCAGCAGCTTATTGGGCTCTAGCGGCTACACCTTC.